The clone carrying this TCR beta chain was detected only once. Participants spanned ages about 18 to 90 years and resided in fewer than 30 US areas. Which cohort a participant joined came from the clinical history participants gave. This CDR3 has 14 residues. V was trimmed by 2 bases and J by 6 bases, leaving 10 bases between them. Germline V gives CDR1 SNHLY, CDR2 FYNNEI. The sample is drawn from a study of blood T cell repertoires in COVID-19. Whole-study context: From the United States, Italy and Spain came samples of acute and convalescent COVID-19. In each case, the material was cDNA or gDNA derived from T cells, B-cell-depleted T cells, or PBMCs.

Data came from immunoSEQ multiplex PCR; TCRdb stores just in-frame clones and leaves some out. This sample has 350,000 to 450,000 clones, with around nine tenths found just once. This chain links TRBV2 with TRBJ1-4; unclear D gene. This receptor was obtained from a woman younger than 35 who had been exposed to COVID-19. The material sequenced was PBMCs or T cells enriched from blood (not recorded which). CDR3 nucleotides: TGTGCCAGCAGTGAAACAGATAGTTATGAAAAACTGTTTTTT. This sequence encodes CASSETDSYEKLFF. Complete variable domain (other parts from reference TRBV2 and TRBJ1-4): EPEVTQTPSHQVTQMGQEVILRCVPISNHLYFYWYRQILGQKVEFLVSFYNNEISEKSEIFDDQFSVERPDGSNFTLKIRSTKLEDSAMYFCASSETDSYEKLFFGSGTQLSVL.